This T cell receptor (beta chain) was recorded in a study of T cells in localized non-small cell lung cancer. Details on this clone: Its antigen remains unknown.

Study outcomes and limitations: In adjacent lung, a median about 50 of the top 100 tumor clones were found. Longer overall survival associated with higher blood T cell density; shorter survival with higher adjacent-lung clonality.

The table came from immunoSEQ multiplex PCR; TCRdb's copy has only in-frame clones and leaves some out. The top ten hold around 0.77% of the sample, which has some 30,000 clones, 90% to 95% seen once. The TCR comes from a woman between 40 and 69 years old with stage I lung adenocarcinoma. The sequenced sample was peripheral blood, obtained before any cancer treatment.

CDR3 DNA: TGTGCCAGCAGTCCCTTTGTTCAAAGCACAGATACGCAGTATTTT. Translating it yields CASSPFVQSTDTQYF. This chain uses TRBV2 with TRBJ2-3; D uncertain. The CDR3 consists of 15 residues. Looked up from germline, CDR1 is SNHLY and CDR2 is FYNNEI. Trimming took off 5 bases at V and 0 bases at J, with 12 bases between the two ends.